The clone carrying this T cell receptor beta chain was counted once. The sample belongs to a study of blood T cell repertoires in COVID-19. The repertoire was sequenced with immunoSEQ multiplex PCR; TCRdb's copy has only in-frame clones and lacks some. In the table there are 300,000 to 400,000 clones, approximately 86% of which are singletons. CDR3 length equals 15 residues. In germline, CDR1 is MDHEN, CDR2 SYDVKM. V lost 4 bases, J lost 5 bases, and 10 bases stayed unmatched. The chain carries TRBV28 and TRBJ1-2; TRBD1 matches at 7 bases. The receptor was isolated from a human donor in a cohort sampled during active COVID-19. The sequenced material came from peripheral blood. The CDR3 sequence: CASSSLSQGQYGYTF. The CDR3 DNA reads as TGTGCCAGCAGTTCCCTCTCACAGGGGCAGTATGGCTACACCTTC.